This is a list of T cell receptor beta chains from one sample in a study of identical twins. TCRdb reprocessed the 5' RACE reads with MiXCR, giving one entry per CDR3 protein. The sample contains 310,000 or so distinct CDR3 sequences, around 8.8% of which appear only once. The sample also formed part of further work on yellow fever vaccine responses in identical twins.

Sequencing was done on a sample of memory (CD45RO+) T cells sorted from blood. All receptors come from a woman between 18 and 30 years old in good health. Each CDR3 is given with its conserved first and last residue. A D gene is named only where the DNA matches it firmly. Clone size is not always given. Where it is, it says once, few, many or a class for expanded clones.

D,V,size,J,DNA,CDR3
TRBD2,TRBV18,many,TRBJ2-1,TGTGCCAGCTCCCTAGCGGGAGTAACCTACAATGAGCAGTTCTTC,CASSLAGVTYNEQFF
TRBD2,TRBV5-1,many,TRBJ2-1,TGCGCCAGCAGCTCCGGCCGTCCGCTAGCGGGGGGGTCAGGAAATGAGCAGTTCTTC,CASSSGRPLAGGSGNEQFF
-,TRBV7-6,-,TRBJ2-1,TGTGCCAGCAGCTTCTTCGGTAATGAGCAGTTCTTC,CASSFFGNEQFF
-,TRBV20-1,few,TRBJ2-7,TGCAGTGCTATATACCCAGGGACCTACGAGCAGTACTTC,CSAIYPGTYEQYF
TRBD1,TRBV5-1,-,TRBJ1-6,TGCGCCAGCAGCGCGAGACAGGGGGCTGGATCACCCCTCCACTTT,CASSARQGAGSPLHF
TRBD2,TRBV12-3/TRBV12-4,few,TRBJ2-1,TGTGCCAGCCTCCGGGACTACTCCTACAATGAGCAGTTCTTC,CASLRDYSYNEQFF
TRBD1,TRBV28,many,TRBJ2-5,TGTGCCAGCAGTCAGACAGGGGTTGGGGGGGAGACCCAGTACTTC,CASSQTGVGGETQYF
TRBD2,TRBV5-1,-,TRBJ2-7,TGCGCCAGCAGCTTGGGCCTGGGACTAGCGGGAGGGGTGACCTACGAGCAGTACTTC,CASSLGLGLAGGVTYEQYF
-,TRBV5-1,few,TRBJ2-2,TGCGCCAGCAGCCCGCCGACTCTCCCCGGGGAGCTGTTTTTT,CASSPPTLPGELFF
-,TRBV12-3/TRBV12-4,many,TRBJ1-3,TGTGCCAGCAGTCCTCGGGACACCATATATTTT,CASSPRDTIYF
-,TRBV6-1,few,TRBJ2-1,TGTGCCAGCACCCGCGGGGCGGTTAGTGGCACGAATGGCGATGAGCAGTTCTTC,CASTRGAVSGTNGDEQFF
TRBD1,TRBV12-3/TRBV12-4,many,TRBJ2-2,TGTGCCAGCAGTCCCCAGGGACAGGTTAACACCGGGGAGCTGTTTTTT,CASSPQGQVNTGELFF
TRBD2,TRBV12-3/TRBV12-4,few,TRBJ2-1,TGTGCCAGCAGATCCGGGACTAGCGGGGGGGTATACAATGAGCAGTTCTTC,CASRSGTSGGVYNEQFF
-,TRBV7-8,-,TRBJ1-6,TGTGCCAGCAGCTCACGGACAGAGGGAAGCTCCTATAATTCACCCCTCCACTTT,CASSSRTEGSSYNSPLHF
TRBD2,TRBV3-1,few,TRBJ2-1,TGTGCCAGCAGCATTCGGACTAGCGGGAGTAGGAATGAGCAGTTCTTC,CASSIRTSGSRNEQFF
TRBD2,TRBV20-1,many,TRBJ2-3,TGCAGTGCTCGACGGACTAGCGCAGATACGCAGTATTTT,CSARRTSADTQYF
-,TRBV7-2,-,TRBJ1-4,TGTGCCAGCAGCTTATATGGGTCTAATGAAAAACTGTTTTTT,CASSLYGSNEKLFF
TRBD1,TRBV7-8,-,TRBJ1-5,TGTGCCAGCAGCAGGGGACAGACGATTCAGCCCCAGCATTTT,CASSRGQTIQPQHF
TRBD1,TRBV20-1,many,TRBJ1-1,TGCAGTGCTATGGGACAGGGGACTCATGAAGCTTTCTTT,CSAMGQGTHEAFF
-,TRBV3-1,-,TRBJ1-1,TGTGCCAGCAGCCAGGTTACAGGCTGGGAGACTGAAGCTTTCTTT,CASSQVTGWETEAFF
-,TRBV19,few,TRBJ2-1,TGTGCCAGTAGTACCTCAGGGGGAGGGCCTCGCAATGAGCAGTTCTTC,CASSTSGGGPRNEQFF
TRBD1,TRBV6-1,many,TRBJ2-5,TGTGCCAGCTTTTCCCCGGGACAGGGGGTAGAGACCCAGTACTTC,CASFSPGQGVETQYF
TRBD2,TRBV5-1,many,TRBJ2-3,TGCGCCAGCAGCCATACTTCGCCAGGGCGGGGGGATACGCAGTATTTT,CASSHTSPGRGDTQYF
-,TRBV28,few,TRBJ1-1,TGTGCCAGCACTTTGAGGGGAATCCGCGCGAACACTGAAGCTTTCTTT,CASTLRGIRANTEAFF
TRBD1,TRBV20-1,-,TRBJ1-2,TGCAGTGCGAGTACCGGGACAGAAAACTATGGCTACACCTTC,CSASTGTENYGYTF
-,TRBV27,many,TRBJ2-1,TGTGCCAGCAGCTCAGACACCCCCAACCAGTACAATGAGCAGTTCTTC,CASSSDTPNQYNEQFF
TRBD1,TRBV3-1,many,TRBJ1-1,TGTGCCAGCAGCCGGGACAGGCAGAGCGCTGAAGCTTTCTTT,CASSRDRQSAEAFF
TRBD1,TRBV10-2,many,TRBJ2-5,TGCGCCAGCAGTGAGGTGACAGGGGTTTTAGGAGAGACCCAGTACTTC,CASSEVTGVLGETQYF
-,TRBV6-1,-,TRBJ1-2,TGTGCCAGCAGTCCTCCTCTTTCCGGTGGCTACACCTTC,CASSPPLSGGYTF
-,TRBV24-1,many,TRBJ2-1,TGTGCCACCAGTGAGAGGGAGAATTCCTACAATGAGCAGTTCTTC,CATSERENSYNEQFF
-,TRBV5-6,many,TRBJ2-4,TGTGCCAGCAGCCCCAGAGGGATACTAGCCAAAAACATTCAGTACTTC,CASSPRGILAKNIQYF
TRBD1,TRBV12-3/TRBV12-4,many,TRBJ1-5,TGTGCCAGCAGTCTAACAGGGGATCAGCCCCAGCATTTT,CASSLTGDQPQHF
-,TRBV24-1,many,TRBJ2-4,TGTGCCACCAGTGAGATGGGCAAAAACATTCAGTACTTC,CATSEMGKNIQYF
-,TRBV9,many,TRBJ1-1,TGTGCCAGCAGCGGGACCTACACAGGGAATCAGGGGGCTTTCTTT,CASSGTYTGNQGAFF
TRBD2,TRBV3-1,-,TRBJ2-1,TGTGCCAGCAGCCAAGATCCCGTTTTACTAGCGGGGTACAATGAGCAGTTCTTC,CASSQDPVLLAGYNEQFF
-,TRBV28,few,TRBJ1-1,TGTGCCAGCAGCACAAGATTCGGGGGTTTGGACACTGAAGCTTTCTTT,CASSTRFGGLDTEAFF
-,TRBV5-1,many,TRBJ2-1,TGCGCCAGCAGCTTGGGTCAGGGTGGTCATGAGCAGTTCTTC,CASSLGQGGHEQFF
TRBD1,TRBV11-3,-,TRBJ1-1,TGTGCCAGCAGCCCCCCCACCGAGACAGGGAGGGTTGAAGCTTTCTTT,CASSPPTETGRVEAFF
TRBD2,TRBV20-1,few,TRBJ2-7,TGCAGTGCTATCCTAAGAGCGGGAGGTACCTACGAGCAGTACTTC,CSAILRAGGTYEQYF
-,TRBV24-1,-,TRBJ2-1,TGTGCCACCAGTGACCCCACGCTGGGGTACAATGAGCAGTTCTTC,CATSDPTLGYNEQFF
-,TRBV7-9,many,TRBJ1-4,TGTGCCAGCAGCTCTAGGGCTGCAACTAATGAAAAACTGTTTTTT,CASSSRAATNEKLFF
TRBD1,TRBV7-9,many,TRBJ1-5,TGTGCCAGCAGCCTCGGGACAGAGCGGCCCCAGCATTTT,CASSLGTERPQHF
-,TRBV20-1,few,TRBJ1-2,TGCAGTGCCTCCAGTGACAGAAAACCCTATGGCTACACCTTC,CSASSDRKPYGYTF